The rows below give T cell receptor beta chains drawn from one sample of a study of blood T cell repertoires in COVID-19. TCRdb's table, derived via immunoSEQ multiplex PCR, lists solely in-frame clones and lacks some. Among more than 200,000 clones listed, more than 75% were seen once. The specimen was peripheral blood. These receptors all come from a middle-aged man with COVID-19, enrolled during active disease. Both conserved end residues are part of each CDR3. D genes are given only for firm matches. Only some rows state a clone size, as once, few, many or a class for expanded clones.

cdr3_aa cdr3_nt d_call clone_size j_call v_call
CASSSVSTRVHEQFF TGTGCCAGCAGCTCAGTAAGTACTAGAGTCCATGAGCAGTTCTTC - once TRBJ2-1 TRBV5-4
CASSLGISSPTDTQYF TGTGCCAGCAGCTTAGGGATTAGCAGCCCCACAGATACGCAGTATTTT - - TRBJ2-3 TRBV7-9
CASSLGRQGWTGELFF TGTGCCAGCAGCTTGGGGCGACAGGGGTGGACCGGGGAGCTGTTTTTT TRBD1 - TRBJ2-2 TRBV7-9
CASSYPTGGDTGELFF TGTGCCAGCAGCTACCCGACAGGGGGTGACACCGGGGAGCTGTTTTTT TRBD1 - TRBJ2-2 TRBV7-6
CASSQEGTAERLFF TGTGCCAGCAGCCAGGAGGGGACAGCCGAGAGACTGTTTTTT TRBD1 - TRBJ1-4 TRBV7-2
CASSRASGVYEQYF TGTGCCAGCAGCCGGGCTAGCGGAGTTTACGAGCAGTACTTC TRBD2 - TRBJ2-7 TRBV14
CASSMLSGPYNEQFF TGTGCCAGTAGTATGCTTAGCGGCCCCTACAATGAGCAGTTCTTC - - TRBJ2-1 TRBV19
CAGQTSGTGELFF TGTGCCGGACAGACTAGCGGGACCGGGGAGCTGTTTTTT TRBD2 - TRBJ2-2 TRBV19
CASSQTGTGADTQYF TGTGCCAGTTCACAAACCGGGACAGGGGCAGATACGCAGTATTTT TRBD1 - TRBJ2-3 TRBV6-6
CASSLTGRKAGSAKPQETQYF TGTGCCAGCAGCCTTACAGGCAGGAAGGCGGGATCCGCAAAGCCGCAAGAGACCCAGTACTTC - once TRBJ2-5 TRBV7-3
CASSQTSVSYEQYF TGTGCCAGCAGTCAGACTAGCGTCTCCTACGAGCAGTACTTC TRBD2 few TRBJ2-7 TRBV6-6
CASSVLASGMIDEQFF TGTGCCAGCAGCGTGTTAGCCAGCGGGATGATTGATGAGCAGTTCTTC TRBD2 - TRBJ2-1 TRBV3-1/TRBV3-2
CASSREGQGAYEQYF TGTGCCAGCAGCCGGGAGGGACAGGGGGCCTACGAGCAGTACTTC TRBD1 - TRBJ2-7 TRBV4-2
CASSQEGGYYNSPLHF TGCGCCAGCAGCCAAGAAGGGGGCTACTATAATTCACCCCTCCACTTT TRBD1 - TRBJ1-6 TRBV4-3
CASSPRQTVPYEQYF TGTGCCAGCAGCCCCCGACAGACGGTTCCCTACGAGCAGTACTTC - - TRBJ2-7 TRBV7-8
CASSQEAQGVGTEAFF TGTGCCAGCAGCCAAGAGGCGCAGGGGGTTGGCACTGAAGCTTTCTTT TRBD1 - TRBJ1-1 TRBV3-1/TRBV3-2
CASSADRIAKNIQYF TGTGCCAGCAGTGCCGACAGAATAGCCAAAAACATTCAGTACTTC - - TRBJ2-4 TRBV6-2/TRBV6-3
CASSLDREGTEQYF TGTGCCAGCAGTTTGGACAGGGAGGGCACCGAGCAGTACTTC - - TRBJ2-7 TRBV6-6
CASSQEGGSTEAFF TGCGCCAGCAGCCAAGAGGGGGGATCCACTGAAGCTTTCTTT - - TRBJ1-1 TRBV4-3
CASSLRPAGANYEQYF TGTGCCAGCAGCTTAAGACCGGCAGGGGCAAACTACGAGCAGTACTTC - - TRBJ2-7 TRBV7-3
CASSPPWAAGELFF TGTGCCAGCAGCCCCCCTTGGGCAGCCGGGGAGCTGTTTTTT - - TRBJ2-2 TRBV3-1/TRBV3-2
CASSPRVSGTDTQYF TGTGCCAGCTCACCCAGGGTGTCTGGCACAGATACGCAGTATTTT - - TRBJ2-3 TRBV18
CASSLGNRAYNEQFF TGTGCCAGCAGCTTAGGGAACAGGGCTTACAATGAGCAGTTCTTC - - TRBJ2-1 TRBV7-3
CASSFRTSGSSYNEQFF TGTGCCAGCAGCTTTCGTACTAGCGGGAGCTCCTACAATGAGCAGTTCTTC TRBD2 - TRBJ2-1 TRBV5-6
CASSPSIGTNQPQHF TGTGCCAGCAGCCCTAGTATCGGCACGAATCAGCCCCAGCATTTT - - TRBJ1-5 TRBV7-6
CASSRSGLAGMYEQYF TGTGCCAGCAGCCGATCGGGACTAGCGGGCATGTACGAGCAGTACTTC TRBD2 - TRBJ2-7 TRBV3-1/TRBV3-2
CASSRGGDQTEAFF TGTGCCAGCAGCCGAGGAGGGGATCAGACTGAAGCTTTCTTT - once TRBJ1-1 TRBV9
CASSQTSSNQPQHF TGTGCCAGCAGCCAGACATCGAGCAATCAGCCCCAGCATTTT - once TRBJ1-5 TRBV2
CASSQDSPNTEAFF TGCGCCAGCAGCCAAGACAGTCCGAACACTGAAGCTTTCTTT - - TRBJ1-1 TRBV4-1
CAITSGRRNEQFF TGTGCCATCACTAGCGGCCGAAGGAATGAGCAGTTCTTC TRBD2 - TRBJ2-1 TRBV10-3
CASRDFTRYNEQFF TGTGCCAGCAGAGACTTCACACGCTACAATGAGCAGTTCTTC - - TRBJ2-1 TRBV28
CASSLVPDEKLFF TGTGCCAGCAGCTTGGTTCCCGATGAAAAACTGTTTTTT - - TRBJ1-4 TRBV5-8
CASRDPDSGSYNEQFF TGTGCCAGCAGAGATCCAGACAGCGGGAGCTACAATGAGCAGTTCTTC TRBD2 - TRBJ2-1 TRBV2
CASSSPGQGEKDTQYF TGTGCCAGCAGCTCACCGGGACAGGGGGAAAAAGATACGCAGTATTTT TRBD1 - TRBJ2-3 TRBV9
CASSLVFWGGSYEQYF TGTGCCAGCAGCTTAGTATTTTGGGGCGGATCCTACGAGCAGTACTTC - once TRBJ2-7 TRBV7-2
CASSIGLGDEQFF TGTGCCAGTAGTATAGGTCTAGGGGATGAGCAGTTCTTC - - TRBJ2-1 TRBV19
CASSLRQTNEKLFF TGCGCCAGCAGCCTCAGACAGACTAATGAAAAACTGTTTTTT - - TRBJ1-4 TRBV4-1
CASSMGQGAGTGELFF TGTGCCAGTAGTATGGGGCAGGGGGCTGGCACCGGGGAGCTGTTTTTT TRBD1 - TRBJ2-2 TRBV19
CASSLGDTYEQYF TGTGCCAGCAGCTTAGGGGACACTTACGAGCAGTACTTC - - TRBJ2-7 TRBV7-9